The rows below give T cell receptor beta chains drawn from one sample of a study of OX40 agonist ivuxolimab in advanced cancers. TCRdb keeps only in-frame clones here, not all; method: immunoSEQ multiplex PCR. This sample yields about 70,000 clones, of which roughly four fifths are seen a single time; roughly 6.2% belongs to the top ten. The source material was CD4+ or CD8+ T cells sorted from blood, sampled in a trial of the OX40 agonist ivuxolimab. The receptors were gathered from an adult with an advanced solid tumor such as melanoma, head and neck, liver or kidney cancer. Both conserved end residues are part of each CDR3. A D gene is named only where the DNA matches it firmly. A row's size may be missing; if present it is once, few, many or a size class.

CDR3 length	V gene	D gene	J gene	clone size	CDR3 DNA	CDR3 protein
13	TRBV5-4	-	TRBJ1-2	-	TGTGCCAGCAGCCCCACTGGGAACTATGGCTACACCTTC	CASSPTGNYGYTF
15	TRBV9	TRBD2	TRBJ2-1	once	TGTGCCAGCAGCGTCTTTAGCCGGGGGGGCAATGAGCAGTTCTTC	CASSVFSRGGNEQFF
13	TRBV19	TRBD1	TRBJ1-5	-	TGTGCCACGACAGGGACGGGCAATCAGCCCCAGCATTTT	CATTGTGNQPQHF
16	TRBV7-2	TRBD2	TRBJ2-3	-	TGTGCCAGCAGCTCTCTCCCTAGCGGGGGCACAGATACGCAGTATTTT	CASSSLPSGGTDTQYF
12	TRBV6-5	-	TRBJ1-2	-	TGTGCCAGCAGTTGGGACCGACGAGGCTACACCTTC	CASSWDRRGYTF
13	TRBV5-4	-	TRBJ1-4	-	TGTGCCAGCAGCCCGAATCAGGGGGAAAAACTGTTTTTT	CASSPNQGEKLFF
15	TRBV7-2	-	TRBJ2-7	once	TGTGCCAGCAGCTTAGTCGCCCAGGGCGGCTCCGAGCAGTACTTC	CASSLVAQGGSEQYF
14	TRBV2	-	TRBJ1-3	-	TGTGCCAGCAAGATTCAGGGCTCAGGAAACACCATATATTTT	CASKIQGSGNTIYF
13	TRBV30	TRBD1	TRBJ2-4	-	TGTGCCTGGAGTGTGCAGGGGGTTGACATTCAGTACTTC	CAWSVQGVDIQYF
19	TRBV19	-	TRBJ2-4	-	TGTGCCAGTAGTATGGGCGGCAGCGGGACAGGACTAGCCAAAAACATTCAGTACTTC	CASSMGGSGTGLAKNIQYF
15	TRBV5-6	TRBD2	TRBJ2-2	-	TGTGCCAGCAGCTTGGGGCTAGCGGGGACCGGGGAGCTGTTTTTT	CASSLGLAGTGELFF
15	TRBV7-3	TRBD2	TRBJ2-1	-	TGTGCCAGCAGCTTAACCTTGGGGGGGAGCGATGAGCAGTTCTTC	CASSLTLGGSDEQFF
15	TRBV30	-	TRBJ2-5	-	TGTGCCTGGAGTTTTATCAGGGGCCTCCAAGAGACCCAGTACTTC	CAWSFIRGLQETQYF
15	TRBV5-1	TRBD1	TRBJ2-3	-	TGCGCCAGCAGCTCCGGGACAGGACGCACAGATACGCAGTATTTT	CASSSGTGRTDTQYF
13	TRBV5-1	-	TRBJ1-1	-	TGCGCCAGCAGCCCAGGGGTTATCACTGAAGCTTTCTTT	CASSPGVITEAFF
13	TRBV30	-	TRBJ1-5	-	TGTGCCTGGAGTCAGGGCCCCAATCAGCCCCAGCATTTT	CAWSQGPNQPQHF
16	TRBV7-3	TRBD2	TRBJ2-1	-	TGTGCCAGCAGCTTAAAATCAAGCGGGAGGGGGAATGAGCAGTTCTTC	CASSLKSSGRGNEQFF
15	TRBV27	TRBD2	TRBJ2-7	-	TGTGCCAGCAGTTCGCGACTAGCGGGACTATACGAGCAGTACTTC	CASSSRLAGLYEQYF
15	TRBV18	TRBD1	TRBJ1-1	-	TGTGCCAGCTCACCGATACAGGGGAGTGGGACTGAAGCTTTCTTT	CASSPIQGSGTEAFF
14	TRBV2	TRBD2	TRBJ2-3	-	TGTGCCAGCAGTTTGGGGACTAGCGGGAGGGCTTTGGATTTT	CASSLGTSGRALDF
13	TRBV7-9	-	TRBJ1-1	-	TGTGCCAGCAGTCAGGCCGGGTTCACTGAAGCTTTCTTT	CASSQAGFTEAFF
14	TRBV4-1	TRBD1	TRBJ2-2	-	TGCGCCAGCAGCCAATGGACAGGGGCCGGGGAGCTGTTTTTT	CASSQWTGAGELFF
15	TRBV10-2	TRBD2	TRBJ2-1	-	TGCGCCAGCAGTGCGTCAGACGGGAGGTACAATGAGCAGTTCTTC	CASSASDGRYNEQFF
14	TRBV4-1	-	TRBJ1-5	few	TGCGCCAGCAGCCCCGGACCCACGGATCAGCCCCAGCATTTT	CASSPGPTDQPQHF
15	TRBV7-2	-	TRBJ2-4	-	TGTGCCAGCAGCCTACGGGGAGGTCATGGAAACATTCAGTACTTC	CASSLRGGHGNIQYF
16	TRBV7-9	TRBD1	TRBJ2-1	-	TGTGCCAGCAGCAAAAGACAGGGGACGAGCTACAATGAGCAGTTCTTC	CASSKRQGTSYNEQFF
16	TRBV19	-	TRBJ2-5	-	TGTGCCAGTAGTATAGATCTGGGCACCACAAGAGGGACCCAGTACTTC	CASSIDLGTTRGTQYF
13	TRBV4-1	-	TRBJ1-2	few	TGCGCCAGCAGCCAAGAGAATGGTAATGGCTACACCTTC	CASSQENGNGYTF
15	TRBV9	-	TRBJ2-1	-	TGTGCCAGCAGCCTCGGACAGACGTCGCTGAATGAGCAGTTCTTC	CASSLGQTSLNEQFF
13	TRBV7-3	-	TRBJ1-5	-	TGTGCCAGCAGCTCCCGATCGGGTCAGCCCCAGCATTTT	CASSSRSGQPQHF
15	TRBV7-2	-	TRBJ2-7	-	TGTGCCAGCAGCTTAGGCGGGTCAAACTCCTACGAGCAGTACTTC	CASSLGGSNSYEQYF
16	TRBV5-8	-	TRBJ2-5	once	TGTGCCAGCAGCTTAGGCACGTCCAGCCATAAAGAGACCCAGTACTTC	CASSLGTSSHKETQYF
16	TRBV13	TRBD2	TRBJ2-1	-	TGTGCCAGCAGCCCACAAGGTCGCGGGAGCGATAATGAGCAGTTCTTC	CASSPQGRGSDNEQFF
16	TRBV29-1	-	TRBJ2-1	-	TGCAGCGTTGCAGGTGGAGGGGGGGGCCATGGCAATGAGCAGTTCTTC	CSVAGGGGGHGNEQFF
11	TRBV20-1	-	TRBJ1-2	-	TGCAGTGCTAGTGGAGGGGATGGCTACACCTTC	CSASGGDGYTF
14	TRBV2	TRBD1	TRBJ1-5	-	TGTGCCAGCAGTCCGACAGGGGGCTACCAGCCCCAGCATTTT	CASSPTGGYQPQHF
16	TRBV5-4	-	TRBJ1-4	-	TGTGCCAGCAGCCAGGTCGGGGGAGGGGGTAATGAAAAACTGTTTTTT	CASSQVGGGGNEKLFF
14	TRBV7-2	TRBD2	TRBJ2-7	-	TGTGCCAGCAGCCCCGGGACTAGCGAGAACGAGCAGTACTTC	CASSPGTSENEQYF
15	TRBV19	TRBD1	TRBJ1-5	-	TGTGCCAGCTCGAACGCCGGGACAGATAATCAGCCCCAGCATTTT	CASSNAGTDNQPQHF
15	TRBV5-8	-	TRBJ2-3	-	TGTGCCAGCAGCCCCGGGCAGGGCGGCACAGATACGCAGTATTTT	CASSPGQGGTDTQYF
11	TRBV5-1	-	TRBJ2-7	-	TGCGCCAGCAGGGGGGCAGGGGAGCAGTACTTC	CASRGAGEQYF
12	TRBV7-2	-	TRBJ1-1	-	TGTGCCAGCAGCCCGTTGGGCACTGAAGCTTTCTTT	CASSPLGTEAFF